Sequencing of this T cell receptor beta chain was carried out in a study of blood T cell repertoires in COVID-19. About the study: Whether acute or convalescent, the COVID-19 samples came from the United States, Italy and Spain.

Deletions cut 5 bases from V and 10 bases from J, with 15 bases between. The CDR3 is 13 residues long. CDR1 and CDR2 from the germline V gene are MNHEY and SVGEGT. Sequencing used immunoSEQ multiplex PCR; TCRdb keeps in-frame clones, though not all of them. The sample records roughly 250,000 clones, around 82% being singletons. This TCR came from a woman of 80 years or more with active or convalescent COVID-19. This chain uses TRBV6-2 or TRBV6-3 with TRBJ1-5; D gene uncertain. Sequenced material: peripheral blood. The CDR3 protein is CASSQQTPSPQHF. The CDR3, as DNA: TGTGCCAGCAGTCAACAGACCCCCTCCCCCCAGCATTTT.